This entry features one T cell receptor (beta chain) sequence. This sample was included in a study of blood T cell repertoires in COVID-19. About the research overall: Researchers got acute and convalescent COVID-19 samples from the United States, Italy and Spain.

The CDR3 totals 15 residues. The germline V and J ends were trimmed by 4 bases and 1 base, with 13 bases remaining between them. CDR1 LGHDT and CDR2 YNNKEL come from the germline V gene (reference sequence). Original processing notes: Reference gene primer amplification gave nucleated cell count estimates. Only in-frame clones appear in the TCRdb table, and some are missing; sequencing was by immunoSEQ multiplex PCR. For V, J and clone size, that table is used; D and trimming come from the DNA. In the table there are 85,000 to 110,000 clones, roughly 90% of which are singletons. This chain joins TRBV3-1 (or the pseudogene TRBV3-2) and TRBJ1-1, with D perhaps TRBD1 (6 bases). What was sequenced was peripheral blood. The TCR comes from a woman aged 60-75 years with acute or convalescent COVID-19. The DNA of the CDR3 is TGTGCCAGCAGCCGGAGACAGGACACGAACACTGAAGCTTTCTTT. It translates to CASSRRQDTNTEAFF.